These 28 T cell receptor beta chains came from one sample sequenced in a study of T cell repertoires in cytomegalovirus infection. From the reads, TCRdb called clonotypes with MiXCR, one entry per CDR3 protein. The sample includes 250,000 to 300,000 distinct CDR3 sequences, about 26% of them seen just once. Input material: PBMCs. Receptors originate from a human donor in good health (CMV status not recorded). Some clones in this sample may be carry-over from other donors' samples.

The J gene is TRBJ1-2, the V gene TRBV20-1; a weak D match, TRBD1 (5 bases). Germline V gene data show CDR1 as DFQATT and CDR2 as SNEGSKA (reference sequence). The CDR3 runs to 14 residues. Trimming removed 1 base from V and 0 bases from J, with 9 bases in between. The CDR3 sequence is CSARGGSTNYGYTF. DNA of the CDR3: TGCAGTGCTAGAGGGGGCTCTACTAACTATGGCTACACCTTC.

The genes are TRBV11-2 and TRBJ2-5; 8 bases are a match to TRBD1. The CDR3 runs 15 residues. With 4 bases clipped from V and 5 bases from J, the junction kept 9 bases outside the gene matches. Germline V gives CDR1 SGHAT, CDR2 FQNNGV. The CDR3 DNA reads TGTGCCAGCAGCTCCCAGGGCAGGGGGCAGGAGACCCAGTACTTC. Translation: CASSSQGRGQETQYF.

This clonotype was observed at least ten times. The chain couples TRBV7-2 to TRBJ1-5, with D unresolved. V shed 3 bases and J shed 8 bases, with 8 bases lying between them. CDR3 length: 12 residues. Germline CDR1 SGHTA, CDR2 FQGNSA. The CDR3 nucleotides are TGTGCCAGCAGCTTGACCCCGGAGCCCCAGCATTTT. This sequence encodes CASSLTPEPQHF. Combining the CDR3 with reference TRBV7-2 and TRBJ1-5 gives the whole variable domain GAGVSQSPSNKVTEKGKDVELRCDPISGHTALYWYRQSLGQGLEFLIYFQGNSAPDKSGLPSDRFSAERTGGSVSTLTIQRTQQEDSAVYLCASSLTPEPQHFGDGTRLSIL.

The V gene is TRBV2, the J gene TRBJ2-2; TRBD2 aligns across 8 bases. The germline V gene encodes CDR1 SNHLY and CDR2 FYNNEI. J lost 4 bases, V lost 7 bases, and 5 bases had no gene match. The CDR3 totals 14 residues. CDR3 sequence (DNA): TGTGCCAGCAACCGGGGGGGACCCACCGGGGAGCTGTTTTTT. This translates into CASNRGGPTGELFF.

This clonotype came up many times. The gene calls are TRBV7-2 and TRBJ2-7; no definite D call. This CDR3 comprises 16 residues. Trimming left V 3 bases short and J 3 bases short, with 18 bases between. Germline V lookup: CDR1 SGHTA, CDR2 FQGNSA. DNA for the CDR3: TGTGCCAGCAGCTTTGCCCCTGGACGGTCGGGCTACGAGCAGTACTTC. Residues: CASSFAPGRSGYEQYF. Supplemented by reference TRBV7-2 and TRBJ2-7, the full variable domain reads GAGVSQSPSNKVTEKGKDVELRCDPISGHTALYWYRQSLGQGLEFLIYFQGNSAPDKSGLPSDRFSAERTGGSVSTLTIQRTQQEDSAVYLCASSFAPGRSGYEQYFGPGTRLTVT.

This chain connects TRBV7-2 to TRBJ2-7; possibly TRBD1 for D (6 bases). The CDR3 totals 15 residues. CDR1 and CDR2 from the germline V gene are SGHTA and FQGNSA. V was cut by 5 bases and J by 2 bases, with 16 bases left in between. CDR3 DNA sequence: TGTGCCAGCAGCGCTGGGAGAGGGACAACCTACGAGCAGTACTTC. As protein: CASSAGRGTTYEQYF.

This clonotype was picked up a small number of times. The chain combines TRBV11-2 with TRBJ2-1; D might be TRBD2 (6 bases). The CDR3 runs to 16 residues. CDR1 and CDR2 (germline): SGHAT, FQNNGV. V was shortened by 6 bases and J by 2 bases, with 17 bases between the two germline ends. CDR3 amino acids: CASSSAGQIPYNEQFF. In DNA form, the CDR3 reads TGTGCCAGCAGTTCAGCGGGCCAAATCCCCTACAATGAGCAGTTCTTC.

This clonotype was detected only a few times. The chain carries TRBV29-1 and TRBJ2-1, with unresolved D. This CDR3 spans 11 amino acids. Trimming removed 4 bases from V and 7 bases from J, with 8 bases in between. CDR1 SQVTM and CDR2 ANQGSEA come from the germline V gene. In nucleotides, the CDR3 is TGCAGCGTTGCTAGAGTAAATGAGCAGTTCTTC. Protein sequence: CSVARVNEQFF.

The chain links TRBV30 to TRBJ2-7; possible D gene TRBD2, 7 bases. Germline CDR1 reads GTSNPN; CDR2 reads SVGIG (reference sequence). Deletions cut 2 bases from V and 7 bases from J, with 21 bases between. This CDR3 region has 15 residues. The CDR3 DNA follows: TGTGCCTGGAGTAATGGGGGGGCTACGTGGGGTGAGCAGTACTTC. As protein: CAWSNGGATWGEQYF.

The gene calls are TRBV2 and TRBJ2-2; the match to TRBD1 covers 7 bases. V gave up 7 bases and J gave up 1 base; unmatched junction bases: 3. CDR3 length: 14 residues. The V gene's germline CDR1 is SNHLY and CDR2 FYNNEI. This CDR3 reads CASKQGLNTGELFF. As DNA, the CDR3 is TGTGCCAGCAAACAGGGGTTGAACACCGGGGAGCTGTTTTTT.

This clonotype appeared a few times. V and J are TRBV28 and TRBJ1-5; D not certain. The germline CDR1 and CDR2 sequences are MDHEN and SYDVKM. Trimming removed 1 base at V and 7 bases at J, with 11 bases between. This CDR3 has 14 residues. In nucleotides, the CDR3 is TGTGCCAGCAGTTTATACTCTTTAGGGCAGCCCCAGCATTTT. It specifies CASSLYSLGQPQHF.

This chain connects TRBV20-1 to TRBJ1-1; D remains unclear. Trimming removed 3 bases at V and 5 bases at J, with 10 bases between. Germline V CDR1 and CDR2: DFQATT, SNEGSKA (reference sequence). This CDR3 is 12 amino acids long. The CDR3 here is CSASEMGTEAFF. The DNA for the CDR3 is TGCAGTGCTAGTGAGATGGGAACTGAAGCTTTCTTT.

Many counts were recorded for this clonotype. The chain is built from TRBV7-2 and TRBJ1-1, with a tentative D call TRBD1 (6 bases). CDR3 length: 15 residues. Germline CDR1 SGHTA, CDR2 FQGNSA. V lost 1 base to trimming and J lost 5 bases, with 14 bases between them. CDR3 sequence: CASSLVQGIWTEAFF. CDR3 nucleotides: TGTGCCAGCAGCTTAGTTCAGGGGATATGGACTGAAGCTTTCTTT.

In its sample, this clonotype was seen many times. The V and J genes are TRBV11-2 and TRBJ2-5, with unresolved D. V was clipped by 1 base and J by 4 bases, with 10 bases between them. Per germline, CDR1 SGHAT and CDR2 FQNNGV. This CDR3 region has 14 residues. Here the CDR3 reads CASSLGVGVETQYF. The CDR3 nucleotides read TGTGCCAGCAGCTTAGGCGTGGGCGTAGAGACCCAGTACTTC. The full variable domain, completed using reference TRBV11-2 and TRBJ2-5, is EAGVAQSPRYKIIEKRQSVAFWCNPISGHATLYWYQQILGQGPKLLIQFQNNGVVDDSQLPKDRFSAERLKGVDSTLKIQPAKLEDSAVYLCASSLGVGVETQYFGPGTRLLVL.

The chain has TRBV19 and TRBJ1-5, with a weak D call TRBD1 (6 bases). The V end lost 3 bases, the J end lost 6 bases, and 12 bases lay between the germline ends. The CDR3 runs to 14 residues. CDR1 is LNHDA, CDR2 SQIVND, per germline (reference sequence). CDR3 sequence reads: CASSIITGPQPQHF. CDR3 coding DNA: TGTGCCAGTAGTATTATAACAGGGCCTCAGCCCCAGCATTTT.

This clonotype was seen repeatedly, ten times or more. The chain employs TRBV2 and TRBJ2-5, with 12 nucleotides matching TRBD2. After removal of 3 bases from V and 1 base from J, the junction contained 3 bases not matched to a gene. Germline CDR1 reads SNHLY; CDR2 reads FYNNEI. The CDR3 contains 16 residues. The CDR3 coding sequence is TGTGCCAGCAGTGACGGGACTAGCGGGCCCCAAGAGACCCAGTACTTC. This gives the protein CASSDGTSGPQETQYF.

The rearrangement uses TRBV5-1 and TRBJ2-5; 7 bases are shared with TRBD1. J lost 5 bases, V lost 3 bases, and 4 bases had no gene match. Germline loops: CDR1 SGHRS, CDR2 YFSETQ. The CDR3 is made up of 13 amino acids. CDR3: CASSSTGVETQYF. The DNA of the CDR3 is TGCGCCAGCAGCTCTACAGGGGTTGAGACCCAGTACTTC.

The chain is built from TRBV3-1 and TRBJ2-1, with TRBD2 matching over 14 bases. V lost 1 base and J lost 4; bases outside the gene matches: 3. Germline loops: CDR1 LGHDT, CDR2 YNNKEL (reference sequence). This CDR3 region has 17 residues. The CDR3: CASSQGLAGGLYNEQFF. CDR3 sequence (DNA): TGTGCCAGCAGCCAAGGACTAGCGGGGGGGCTTTACAATGAGCAGTTCTTC.

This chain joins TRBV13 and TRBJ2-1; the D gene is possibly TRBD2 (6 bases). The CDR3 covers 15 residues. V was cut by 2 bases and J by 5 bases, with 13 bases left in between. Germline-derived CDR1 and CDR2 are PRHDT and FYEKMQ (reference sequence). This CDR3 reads CASSLLRESHNEQFF. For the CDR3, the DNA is TGTGCCAGCAGCTTACTCCGGGAGTCTCACAATGAGCAGTTCTTC. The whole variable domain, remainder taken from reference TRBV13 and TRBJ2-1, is AAGVIQSPRHLIKEKRETATLKCYPIPRHDTVYWYQQGPGQDPQFLISFYEKMQSDKGSIPDRFSAQQFSDYHSELNMSSLELGDSALYFCASSLLRESHNEQFFGPGTRLTVL.

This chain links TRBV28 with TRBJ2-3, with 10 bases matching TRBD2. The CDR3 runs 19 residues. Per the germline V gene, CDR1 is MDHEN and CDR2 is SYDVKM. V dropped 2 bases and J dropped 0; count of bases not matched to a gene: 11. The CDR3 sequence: CASSLPTRTSGISTDTQYF. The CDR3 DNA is TGTGCCAGCAGTTTACCCACCCGGACTAGCGGTATTAGCACAGATACGCAGTATTTT.

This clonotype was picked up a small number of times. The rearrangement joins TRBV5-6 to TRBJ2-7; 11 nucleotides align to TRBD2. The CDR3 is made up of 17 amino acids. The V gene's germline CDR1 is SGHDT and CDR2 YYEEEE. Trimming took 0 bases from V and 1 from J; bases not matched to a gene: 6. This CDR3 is CASSLVPSGGRSYEQYF. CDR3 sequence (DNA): TGTGCCAGCAGCTTGGTGCCTAGCGGGGGGAGATCCTACGAGCAGTACTTC.

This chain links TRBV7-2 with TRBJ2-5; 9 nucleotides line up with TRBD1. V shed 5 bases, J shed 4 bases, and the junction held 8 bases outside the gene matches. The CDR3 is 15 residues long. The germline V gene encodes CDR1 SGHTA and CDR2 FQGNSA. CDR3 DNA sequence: TGTGCCAGCAGCGGAACCGGGACAGGGAGAGAGACCCAGTACTTC. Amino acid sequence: CASSGTGTGRETQYF. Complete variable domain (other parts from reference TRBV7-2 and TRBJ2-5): GAGVSQSPSNKVTEKGKDVELRCDPISGHTALYWYRQSLGQGLEFLIYFQGNSAPDKSGLPSDRFSAERTGGSVSTLTIQRTQQEDSAVYLCASSGTGTGRETQYFGPGTRLLVL.

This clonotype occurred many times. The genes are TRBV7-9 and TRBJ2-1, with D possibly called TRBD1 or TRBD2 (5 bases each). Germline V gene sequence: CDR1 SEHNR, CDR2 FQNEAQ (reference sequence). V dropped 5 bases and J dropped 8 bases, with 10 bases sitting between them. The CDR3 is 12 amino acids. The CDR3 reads CASSPGGDEQFF. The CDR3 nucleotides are TGTGCCAGCAGCCCTGGGGGTGATGAGCAGTTCTTC.

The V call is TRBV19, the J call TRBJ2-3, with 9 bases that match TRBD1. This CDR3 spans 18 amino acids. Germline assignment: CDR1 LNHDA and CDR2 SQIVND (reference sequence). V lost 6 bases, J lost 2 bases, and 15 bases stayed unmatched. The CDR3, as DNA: TGTGCCAGTAGCCAGACCGCCGGGACAGGGCATATCACAGATACGCAGTATTTT. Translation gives CASSQTAGTGHITDTQYF.

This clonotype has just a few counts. The CDR3 spells CASSQPRGDTEAFF. The CDR3 region has the DNA TGTGCCAGCAGCCAACCCAGGGGTGACACTGAAGCTTTCTTT. V gene TRBV4-2 combines with J gene TRBJ1-1; a possible D gene is TRBD1 (6 bases). V lost 2 bases to trimming and J lost 3 bases, with 10 bases between them. Germline CDR1 and CDR2: LGHNA and YNFKEQ. CDR3 size: 14 residues.

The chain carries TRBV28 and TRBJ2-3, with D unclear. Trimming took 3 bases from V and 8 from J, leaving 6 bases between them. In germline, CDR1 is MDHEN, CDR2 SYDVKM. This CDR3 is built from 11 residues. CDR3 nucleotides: TGTGCCAGCAGTTTGGCAGGTACGCAGTATTTT. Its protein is CASSLAGTQYF.

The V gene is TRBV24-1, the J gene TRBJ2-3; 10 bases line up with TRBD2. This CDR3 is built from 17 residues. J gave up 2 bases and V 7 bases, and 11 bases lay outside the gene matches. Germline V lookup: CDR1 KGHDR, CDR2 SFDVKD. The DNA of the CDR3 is TGTGCCACCAGCGCGGCCAGCGGGAGGGCCCACACAGATACGCAGTATTTT. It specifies CATSAASGRAHTDTQYF.

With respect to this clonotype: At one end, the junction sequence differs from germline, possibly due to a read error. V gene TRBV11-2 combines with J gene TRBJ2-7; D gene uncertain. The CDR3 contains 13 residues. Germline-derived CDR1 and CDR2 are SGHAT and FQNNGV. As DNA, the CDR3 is TGTGCCAACAGCTCCGGGCCCTCCTACGAGCAGTACTTC. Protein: CANSSGPSYEQYF.